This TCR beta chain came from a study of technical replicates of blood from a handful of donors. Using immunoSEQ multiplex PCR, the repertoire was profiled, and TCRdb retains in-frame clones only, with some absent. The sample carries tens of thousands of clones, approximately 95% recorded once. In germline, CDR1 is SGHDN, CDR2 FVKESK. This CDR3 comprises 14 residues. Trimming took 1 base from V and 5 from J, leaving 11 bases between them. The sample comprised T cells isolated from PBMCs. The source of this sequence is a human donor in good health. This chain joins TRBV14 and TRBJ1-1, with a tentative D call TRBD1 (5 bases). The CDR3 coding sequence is TGTGCCAGCAGCCAAGCCGCAGGGATTACTGAAGCTTTCTTT. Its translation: CASSQAAGITEAFF.